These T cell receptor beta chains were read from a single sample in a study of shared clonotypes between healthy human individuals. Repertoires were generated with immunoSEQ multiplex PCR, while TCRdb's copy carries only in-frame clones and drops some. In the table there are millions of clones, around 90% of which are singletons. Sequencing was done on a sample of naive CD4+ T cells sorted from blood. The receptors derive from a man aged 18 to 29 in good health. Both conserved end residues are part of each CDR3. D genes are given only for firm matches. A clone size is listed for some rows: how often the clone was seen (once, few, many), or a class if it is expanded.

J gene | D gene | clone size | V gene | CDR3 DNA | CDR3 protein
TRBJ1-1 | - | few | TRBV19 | TGTGCCAGTAACCCACAGGGTAGCACTGAAGCTTTCTTT | CASNPQGSTEAFF
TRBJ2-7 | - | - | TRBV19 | TGTGCCAGTAGTGCAGGGGTTGGCTACGAGCAGTACTTC | CASSAGVGYEQYF
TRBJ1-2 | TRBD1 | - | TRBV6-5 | TGTGCCAGCAGTTACTCGGACAGGGGGCCAGGTGGCTACACCTTC | CASSYSDRGPGGYTF
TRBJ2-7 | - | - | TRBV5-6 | TGTGCCAGCAGCAAAAGGACAGCCTCCTACGAGCAGTACTTC | CASSKRTASYEQYF
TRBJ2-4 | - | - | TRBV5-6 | TGTGCCAGCAGCTTGGGGCTCCTGGGATCAAAAGGCAACATTCAGTACTTC | CASSLGLLGSKGNIQYF
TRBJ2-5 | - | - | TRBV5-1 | TGCGCCAGCAGCTTGGCGCAGCAAGAGACCCAGTACTTC | CASSLAQQETQYF
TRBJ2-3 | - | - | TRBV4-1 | TGCGCCAGCAGCGCGCTGGGCGCTTCCGGTCCAGATACGCAGTATTTT | CASSALGASGPDTQYF
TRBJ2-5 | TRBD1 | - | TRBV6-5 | TGTGCCAGCAGCGGACAGGTCAATGGGGCCCAGTACTTC | CASSGQVNGAQYF
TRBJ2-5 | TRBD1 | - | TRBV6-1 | TGTGCCAGCACCGGACAGGGGAGAGGAGAGACCCAGTACTTC | CASTGQGRGETQYF
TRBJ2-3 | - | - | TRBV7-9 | TGTGCCAGCAGCTTACAGGGCACTAGCACAGATACGCAGTATTTT | CASSLQGTSTDTQYF
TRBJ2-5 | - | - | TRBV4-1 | TGCGCCAGCAGCCGTACGGGGAACCAAGAGACCCAGTACTTC | CASSRTGNQETQYF
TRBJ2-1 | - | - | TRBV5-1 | TGCGCCAGCAGCCCTATGGGGTACAATGAGCAGTTCTTC | CASSPMGYNEQFF
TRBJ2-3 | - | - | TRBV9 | TGTGCCAGCAGCGTAGCCAGGGACACAGATACGCAGTATTTT | CASSVARDTDTQYF
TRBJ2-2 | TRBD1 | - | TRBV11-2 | TGTGCCAGCAGCCGAAGTCCGGGGACAGCGAACACCGGGGAGCTGTTTTTT | CASSRSPGTANTGELFF
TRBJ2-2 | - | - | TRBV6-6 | TGTGCCAGCAGAGCACGGTTGAGGGAAGACACCGGGGAGCTGTTTTTT | CASRARLREDTGELFF
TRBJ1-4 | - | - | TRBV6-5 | TGTGCCAGCAGTCCAGGGGTTCAAGAAAAACTGTTTTTT | CASSPGVQEKLFF
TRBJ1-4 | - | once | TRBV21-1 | TGTGCCAGCAGCAAATCATCTATGAAGACTAATGAAAAACTGTTTTTT | CASSKSSMKTNEKLFF
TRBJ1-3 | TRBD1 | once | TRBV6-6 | TGTGCCAGCCGACAGGGCCTGGAGGGAAACACCATATATTTT | CASRQGLEGNTIYF
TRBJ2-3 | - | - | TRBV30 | TGTGCCTGGAGTTTCGTCACAGATACGCAGTATTTT | CAWSFVTDTQYF
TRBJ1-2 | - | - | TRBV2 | TGTGCCAGCAGTGAAACCAGGCAGGAGTCTTATGGCTACACCTTC | CASSETRQESYGYTF
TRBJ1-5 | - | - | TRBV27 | TGTGCCAGCAGTTTGAACCCGGCCCAGCCCCAGCATTTT | CASSLNPAQPQHF
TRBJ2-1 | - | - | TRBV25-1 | TGTGCCAGCAGTGACGATCCGGTTTCCTACAATGAGCAGTTCTTC | CASSDDPVSYNEQFF
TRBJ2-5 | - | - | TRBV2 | TGTGCCAGCAGTGGTACAGGAGGAGGGGAGACCCAGTACTTC | CASSGTGGGETQYF
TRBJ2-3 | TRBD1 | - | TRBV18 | TGTGCCAGCTCAAGTGACAGGGCGTTAACTAGCACAGATACGCAGTATTTT | CASSSDRALTSTDTQYF
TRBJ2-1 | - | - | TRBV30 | TGTGCCTGGAGTGTACCAAGATTCCCGATCACGCATGCTGAGCAGTTCTTC | CAWSVPRFPITHAEQFF
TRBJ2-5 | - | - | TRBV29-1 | TGCAGCGTTGAAGATGGGGGGCCCCAGTACTTC | CSVEDGGPQYF
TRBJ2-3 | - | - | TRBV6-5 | TGTGCCAGCAGTTGGGGCCGGGGGTCAAGCACAGATACGCAGTATTTT | CASSWGRGSSTDTQYF
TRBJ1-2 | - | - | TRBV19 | TGTGCCAGTAGAACCCGAGGGCTTGGTGGCTACACCTTC | CASRTRGLGGYTF
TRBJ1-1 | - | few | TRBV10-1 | TGCGCCAGCACCCCCTTCGGCACTGAAGCTTTCTTT | CASTPFGTEAFF
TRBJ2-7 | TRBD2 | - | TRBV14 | TGTGCCAGCAGCGAGGGGCCCCTGACTAGCGAGAACTACGAGCAGTACTTC | CASSEGPLTSENYEQYF
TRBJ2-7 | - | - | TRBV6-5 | TGTGCCAGCAGTTACGGTGGCTACTACGAGCAGTACTTC | CASSYGGYYEQYF
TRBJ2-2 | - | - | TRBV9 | TGTGCCAGCAGCGTAGGAGGGTTGCGCACCGGGGAGCTGTTTTTT | CASSVGGLRTGELFF
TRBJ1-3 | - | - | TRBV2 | TGTGCCAGCAGTGAGCAGGGCAACTCTGGAAACACCATATATTTT | CASSEQGNSGNTIYF
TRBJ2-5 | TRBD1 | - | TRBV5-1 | TGCGCCAGCAGCTCACAGGGACAGGGCCAAGAGACCCAGTACTTC | CASSSQGQGQETQYF
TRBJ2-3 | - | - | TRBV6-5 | TGTGCCAGCAGCCGGGACACAGATACGCAGTATTTT | CASSRDTDTQYF
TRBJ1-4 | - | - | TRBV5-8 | TGTGCCAGCAGTCTTGGGTTCCGATCTATAGAAAAACTGTTTTTT | CASSLGFRSIEKLFF
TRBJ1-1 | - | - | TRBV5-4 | TGTGCCAGCAGCTTGGAGGGTCTGGGGTGGGGTGAAGCTTTCTTT | CASSLEGLGWGEAFF
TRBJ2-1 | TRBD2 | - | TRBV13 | TGTGCCAGCAGCTTAGCGGGAGGGCCCAATGAGCAGTTCTTC | CASSLAGGPNEQFF
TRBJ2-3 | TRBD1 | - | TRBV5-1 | TGCGCCAGCAGCTTCGCAGGGACAGGCCCTAGCACAGATACGCAGTATTTT | CASSFAGTGPSTDTQYF
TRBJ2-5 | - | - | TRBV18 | TGTGCCAGCTCACCACCGGCCGCAGAGACCCAGTACTTC | CASSPPAAETQYF
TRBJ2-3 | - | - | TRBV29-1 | TGCAGCGTTGTTAAGAGGGACACGCAGTATTTT | CSVVKRDTQYF
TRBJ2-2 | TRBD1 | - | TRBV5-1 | TGCGCCAGCAGCCGAAGTTCCGGGACAGGGAACACCGGGGAGCTGTTTTTT | CASSRSSGTGNTGELFF